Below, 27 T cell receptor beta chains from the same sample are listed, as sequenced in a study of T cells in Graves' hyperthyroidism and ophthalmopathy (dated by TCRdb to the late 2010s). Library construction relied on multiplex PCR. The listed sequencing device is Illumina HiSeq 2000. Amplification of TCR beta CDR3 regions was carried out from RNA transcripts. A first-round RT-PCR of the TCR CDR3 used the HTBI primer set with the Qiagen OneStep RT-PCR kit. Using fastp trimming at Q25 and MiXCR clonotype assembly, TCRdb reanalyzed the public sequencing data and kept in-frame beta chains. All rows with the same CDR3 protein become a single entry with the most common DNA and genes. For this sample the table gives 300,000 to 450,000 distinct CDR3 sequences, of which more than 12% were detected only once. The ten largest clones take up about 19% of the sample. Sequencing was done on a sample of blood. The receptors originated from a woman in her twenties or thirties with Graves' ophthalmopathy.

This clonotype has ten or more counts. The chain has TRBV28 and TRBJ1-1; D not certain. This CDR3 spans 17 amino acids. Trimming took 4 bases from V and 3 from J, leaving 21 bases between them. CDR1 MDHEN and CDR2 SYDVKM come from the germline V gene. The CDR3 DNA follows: TGTGCCAGCAGTTCCCCTCGGCGGGCCGTGCTTCACACTGAAGCTTTCTTT. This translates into CASSSPRRAVLHTEAFF. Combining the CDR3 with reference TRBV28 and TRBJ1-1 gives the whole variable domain DVKVTQSSRYLVKRTGEKVFLECVQDMDHENMFWYRQDPGLGLRLIYFSYDVKMKEKGDIPEGYSVSREKKERFSLILESASTNQTSMYLCASSSPRRAVLHTEAFFGQGTRLTVV.

CDR3: CASTQGGGVTDTQYF. For the CDR3, the DNA is TGTGCCAGCACACAAGGGGGCGGGGTCACAGATACGCAGTATTTT. This chain uses TRBV28 with TRBJ2-3; D perhaps matches TRBD1 (7 bases). V was clipped by 7 bases and J by 2 bases, with 16 bases between them. The CDR3 is 15 amino acids. Germline values: CDR1 MDHEN, CDR2 SYDVKM.

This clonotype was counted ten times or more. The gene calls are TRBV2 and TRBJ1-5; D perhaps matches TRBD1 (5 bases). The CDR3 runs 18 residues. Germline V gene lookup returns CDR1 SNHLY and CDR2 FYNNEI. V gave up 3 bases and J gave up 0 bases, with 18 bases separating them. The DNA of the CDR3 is TGTGCCAGCAGTGACTTTGCGGGGGGTTTGGGTAGCAATCAGCCCCAGCATTTT. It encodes CASSDFAGGLGSNQPQHF.

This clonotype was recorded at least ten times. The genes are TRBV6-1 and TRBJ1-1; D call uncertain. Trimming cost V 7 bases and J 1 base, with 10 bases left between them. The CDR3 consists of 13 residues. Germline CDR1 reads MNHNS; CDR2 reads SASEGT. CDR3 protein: CASKVTGNTEAFF. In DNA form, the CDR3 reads TGTGCCAGCAAAGTGACCGGGAACACTGAAGCTTTCTTT.

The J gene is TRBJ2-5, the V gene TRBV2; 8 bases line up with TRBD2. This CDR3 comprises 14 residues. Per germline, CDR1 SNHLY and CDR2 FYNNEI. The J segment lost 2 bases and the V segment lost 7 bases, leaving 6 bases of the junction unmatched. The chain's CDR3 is CASKELADQETQYF. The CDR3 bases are TGTGCCAGCAAGGAACTAGCGGATCAAGAGACCCAGTACTTC.

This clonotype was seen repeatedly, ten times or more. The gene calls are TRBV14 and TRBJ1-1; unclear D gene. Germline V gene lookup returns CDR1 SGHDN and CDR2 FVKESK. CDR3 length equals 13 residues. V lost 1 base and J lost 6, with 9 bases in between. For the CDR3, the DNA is TGTGCCAGCAGCCAAGCGACATCTTCTGAAGCTTTCTTT. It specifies CASSQATSSEAFF.

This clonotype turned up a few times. DNA of the CDR3: TGTGCCACCAGCAGAGGGACAGGGAGGGACAATGAGCAGTTCTTC. Amino acids: CATSRGTGRDNEQFF. V usage is TRBV15 and J usage is TRBJ2-1; the D gene is possibly TRBD1 (8 bases). The germline V gene encodes CDR1 LNHNV and CDR2 YYDKDF (reference sequence). CDR3 length: 15 residues. The ends were cut back, 1 base at V and 5 bases at J, with 12 bases in the middle.

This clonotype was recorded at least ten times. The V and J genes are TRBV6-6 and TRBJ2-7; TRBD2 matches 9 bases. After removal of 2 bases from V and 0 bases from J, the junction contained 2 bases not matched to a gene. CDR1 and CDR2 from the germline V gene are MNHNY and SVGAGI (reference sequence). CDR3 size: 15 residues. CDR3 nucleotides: TGTGCCAGCAGTTACAGCGGGGGGAACTCCTACGAGCAGTACTTC. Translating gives CASSYSGGNSYEQYF.

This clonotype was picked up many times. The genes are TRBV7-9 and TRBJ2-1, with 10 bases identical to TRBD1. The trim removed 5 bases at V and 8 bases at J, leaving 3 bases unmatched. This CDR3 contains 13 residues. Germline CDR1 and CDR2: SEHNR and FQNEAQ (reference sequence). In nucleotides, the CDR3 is TGTGCCAGCAGCAAAGGGACAGGGGATGAGCAGTTCTTC. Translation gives CASSKGTGDEQFF.

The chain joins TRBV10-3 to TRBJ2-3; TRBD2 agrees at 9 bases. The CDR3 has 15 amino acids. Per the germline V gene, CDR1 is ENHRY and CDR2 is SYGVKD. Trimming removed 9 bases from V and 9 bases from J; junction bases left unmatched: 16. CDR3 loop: CAIQKGGGAYPTQYF. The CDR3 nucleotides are TGTGCCATACAAAAAGGCGGGGGGGCCTACCCAACGCAGTATTTT.

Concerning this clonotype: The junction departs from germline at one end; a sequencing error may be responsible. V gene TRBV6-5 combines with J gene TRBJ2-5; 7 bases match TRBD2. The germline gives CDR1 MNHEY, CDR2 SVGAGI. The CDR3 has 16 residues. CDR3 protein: CASSYVTGGSPGTQSF. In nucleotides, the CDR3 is TGTGCCAGCAGTTACGTTACGGGGGGTTCCCCGGGAACCCAGTCCTTC.

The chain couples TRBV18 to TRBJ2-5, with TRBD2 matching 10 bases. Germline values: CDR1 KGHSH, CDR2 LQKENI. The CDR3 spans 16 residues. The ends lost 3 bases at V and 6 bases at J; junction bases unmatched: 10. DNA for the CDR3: TGTGCCAGCTCACCCGCCAGACTAGCGGGTGCACAGACCCAGTACTTC. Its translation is CASSPARLAGAQTQYF.

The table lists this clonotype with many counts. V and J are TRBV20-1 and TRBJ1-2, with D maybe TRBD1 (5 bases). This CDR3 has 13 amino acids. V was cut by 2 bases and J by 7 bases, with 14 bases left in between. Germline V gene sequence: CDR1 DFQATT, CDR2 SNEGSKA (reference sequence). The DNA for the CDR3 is TGCAGTGCTAGAAAAAGCCAGGGAGGTGGCTACACCTTC. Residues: CSARKSQGGGYTF.

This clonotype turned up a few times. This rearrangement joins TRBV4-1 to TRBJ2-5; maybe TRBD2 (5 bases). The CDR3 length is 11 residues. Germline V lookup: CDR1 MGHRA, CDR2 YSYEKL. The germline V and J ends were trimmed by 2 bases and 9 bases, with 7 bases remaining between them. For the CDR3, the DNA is TGCGCCAGCAGCCAAAAGGACTCCCAGTACTTC. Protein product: CASSQKDSQYF.

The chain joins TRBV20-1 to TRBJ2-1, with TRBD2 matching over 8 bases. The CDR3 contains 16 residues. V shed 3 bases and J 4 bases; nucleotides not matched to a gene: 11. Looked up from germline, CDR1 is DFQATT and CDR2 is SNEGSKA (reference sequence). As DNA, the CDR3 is TGCAGTGCTAGGGTCGGGGGGGGGAGGATATACAATGAGCAGTTCTTC. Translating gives CSARVGGGRIYNEQFF.

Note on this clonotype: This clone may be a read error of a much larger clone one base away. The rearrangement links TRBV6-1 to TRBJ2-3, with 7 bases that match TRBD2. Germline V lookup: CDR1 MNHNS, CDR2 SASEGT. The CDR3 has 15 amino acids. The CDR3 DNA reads TGTGCCAGCAAAATTCTCGGGGGGAGCACAGATGCGCAGTATTTT. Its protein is CASKILGGSTDAQYF.

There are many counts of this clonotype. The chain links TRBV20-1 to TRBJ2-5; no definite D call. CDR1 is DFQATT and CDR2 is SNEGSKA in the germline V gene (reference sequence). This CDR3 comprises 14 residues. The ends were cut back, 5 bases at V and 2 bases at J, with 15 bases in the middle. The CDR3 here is CSALDRLRQETQYF. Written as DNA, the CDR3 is TGCAGTGCTCTTGATAGGCTCCGTCAAGAGACCCAGTACTTC.

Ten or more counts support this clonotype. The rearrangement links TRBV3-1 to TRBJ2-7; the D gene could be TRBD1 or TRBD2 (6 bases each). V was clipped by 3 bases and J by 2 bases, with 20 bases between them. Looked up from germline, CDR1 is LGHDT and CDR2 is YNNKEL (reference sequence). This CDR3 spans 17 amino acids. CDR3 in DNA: TGTGCCAGCAGCCACGAGACCATGGGGGGCTTCGCCTACGAGCAGTACTTC. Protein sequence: CASSHETMGGFAYEQYF.

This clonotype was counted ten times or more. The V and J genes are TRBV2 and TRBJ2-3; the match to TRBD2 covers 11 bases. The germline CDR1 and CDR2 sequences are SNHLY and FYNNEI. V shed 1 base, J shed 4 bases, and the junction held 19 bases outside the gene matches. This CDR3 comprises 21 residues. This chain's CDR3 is CASSEGRFGSGGAVGSDTQYF. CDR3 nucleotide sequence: TGTGCCAGCAGTGAAGGCCGGTTCGGTAGCGGGGGGGCTGTCGGGTCAGATACGCAGTATTTT.

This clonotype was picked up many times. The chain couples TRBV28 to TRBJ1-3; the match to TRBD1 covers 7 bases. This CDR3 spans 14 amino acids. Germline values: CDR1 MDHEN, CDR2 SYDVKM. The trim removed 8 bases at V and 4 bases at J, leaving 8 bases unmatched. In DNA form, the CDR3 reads TGTGCCAGCGGCTTCGACAGGGCAGGAAACACCATATATTTT. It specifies CASGFDRAGNTIYF.

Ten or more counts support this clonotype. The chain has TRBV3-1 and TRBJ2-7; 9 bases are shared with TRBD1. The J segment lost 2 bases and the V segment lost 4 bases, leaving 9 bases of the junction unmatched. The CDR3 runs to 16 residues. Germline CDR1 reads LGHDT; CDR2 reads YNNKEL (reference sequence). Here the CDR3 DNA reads TGTGCCAGCAGCCCAACGAGGACAGGGGTTGCCTACGAGCAGTACTTC. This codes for CASSPTRTGVAYEQYF.

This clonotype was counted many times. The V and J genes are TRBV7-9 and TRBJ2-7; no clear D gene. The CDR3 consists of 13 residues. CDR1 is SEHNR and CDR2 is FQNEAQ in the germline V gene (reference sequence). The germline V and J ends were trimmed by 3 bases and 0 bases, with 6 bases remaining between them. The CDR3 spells CASSFTLSYEQYF. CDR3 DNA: TGTGCCAGCAGCTTCACCCTCTCCTACGAGCAGTACTTC.

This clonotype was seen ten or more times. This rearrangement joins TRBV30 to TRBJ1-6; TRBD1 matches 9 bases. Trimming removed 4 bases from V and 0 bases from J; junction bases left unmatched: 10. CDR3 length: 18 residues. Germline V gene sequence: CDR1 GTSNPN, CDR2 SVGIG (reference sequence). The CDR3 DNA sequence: TGTGCCTGGACCGATAGGGACAGGGCGAGCTCCTATAATTCACCCCTCCACTTT. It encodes CAWTDRDRASSYNSPLHF.

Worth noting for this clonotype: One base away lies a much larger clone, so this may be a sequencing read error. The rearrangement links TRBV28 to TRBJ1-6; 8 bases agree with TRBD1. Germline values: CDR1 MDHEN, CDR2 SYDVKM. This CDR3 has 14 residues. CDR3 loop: CASTTGQGNSPPHF. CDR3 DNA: TGTGCCAGCACCACCGGACAGGGTAATTCACCCCCCCACTTT. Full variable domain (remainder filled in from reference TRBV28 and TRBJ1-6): DVKVTQSSRYLVKRTGEKVFLECVQDMDHENMFWYRQDPGLGLRLIYFSYDVKMKEKGDIPEGYSVSREKKERFSLILESASTNQTSMYLCASTTGQGNSPPHFGNGTRLTVT.

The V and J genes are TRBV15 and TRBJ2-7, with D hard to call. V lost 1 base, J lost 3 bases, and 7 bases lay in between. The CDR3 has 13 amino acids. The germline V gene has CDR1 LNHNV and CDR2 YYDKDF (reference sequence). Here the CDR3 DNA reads TGTGCCACCAGCAGAGGCGAAGGCTACGAGCAGTACTTC. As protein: CATSRGEGYEQYF.

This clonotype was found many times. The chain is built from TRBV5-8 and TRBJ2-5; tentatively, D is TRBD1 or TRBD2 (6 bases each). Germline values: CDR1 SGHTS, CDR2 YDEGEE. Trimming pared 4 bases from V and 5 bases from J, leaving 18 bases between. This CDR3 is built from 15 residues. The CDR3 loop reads CASSPRQEGGETQYF. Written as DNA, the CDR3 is TGTGCCAGCAGCCCCCGACAGGAAGGGGGGGAGACCCAGTACTTC.

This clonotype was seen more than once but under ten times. This CDR3 is CASSSLYNEQFF. The DNA of the CDR3 is TGTGCCAGCAGCTCCCTCTACAATGAGCAGTTCTTC. This chain connects TRBV7-6 to TRBJ2-1; unclear D gene. Trimming cost V 4 bases and J 3 bases, with 4 bases left between them. The CDR3 is 12 residues long. CDR1 and CDR2 from the germline V gene are SGHVS and FNYEAQ.